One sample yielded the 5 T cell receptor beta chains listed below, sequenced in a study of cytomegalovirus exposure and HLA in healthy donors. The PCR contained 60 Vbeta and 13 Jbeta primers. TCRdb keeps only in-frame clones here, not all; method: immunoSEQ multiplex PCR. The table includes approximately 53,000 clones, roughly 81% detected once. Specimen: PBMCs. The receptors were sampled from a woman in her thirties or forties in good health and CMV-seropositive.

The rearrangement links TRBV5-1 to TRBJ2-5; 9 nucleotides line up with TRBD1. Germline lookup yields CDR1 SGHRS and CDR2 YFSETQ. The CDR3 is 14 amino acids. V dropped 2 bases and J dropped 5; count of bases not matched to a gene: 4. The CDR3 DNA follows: TGCGCCAGCAGCTTCGGGACAGGGTTGGAGACCCAGTACTTC. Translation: CASSFGTGLETQYF.

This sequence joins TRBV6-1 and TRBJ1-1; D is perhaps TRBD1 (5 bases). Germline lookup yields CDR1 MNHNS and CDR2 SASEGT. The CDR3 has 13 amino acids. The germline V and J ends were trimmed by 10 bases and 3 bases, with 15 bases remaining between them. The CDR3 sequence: CATNHRRDTEAFF. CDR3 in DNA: TGTGCCACCAACCACAGGAGGGACACTGAAGCTTTCTTT.

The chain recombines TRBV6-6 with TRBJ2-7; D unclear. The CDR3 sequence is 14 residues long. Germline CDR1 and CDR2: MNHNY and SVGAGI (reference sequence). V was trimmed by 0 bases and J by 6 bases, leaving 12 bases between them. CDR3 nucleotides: TGTGCCAGCAGTTACTCGATTGTGAGCCCCGAGCAGTACTTC. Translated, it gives CASSYSIVSPEQYF.

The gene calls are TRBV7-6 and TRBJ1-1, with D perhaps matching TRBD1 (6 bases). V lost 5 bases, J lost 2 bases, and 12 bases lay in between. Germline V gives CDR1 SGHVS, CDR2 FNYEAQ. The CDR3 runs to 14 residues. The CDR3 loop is CASSAGGSNTEAFF. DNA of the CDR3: TGTGCCAGCAGCGCTGGGGGCTCTAACACTGAAGCTTTCTTT.

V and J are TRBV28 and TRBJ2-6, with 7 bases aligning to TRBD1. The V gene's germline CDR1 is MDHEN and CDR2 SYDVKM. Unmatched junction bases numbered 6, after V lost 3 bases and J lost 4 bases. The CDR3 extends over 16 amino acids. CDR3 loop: CASSFPTGTGANVLTF. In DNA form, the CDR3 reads TGTGCCAGCAGTTTCCCGACAGGGACCGGGGCCAACGTCCTGACTTTC.